This is a list of T cell receptor beta chains from one sample in a study of shared clonotypes between healthy human individuals. Assay used: immunoSEQ multiplex PCR; TCRdb lists only in-frame clones, some missing. Here the sample spans 530,000 or so clones, about 75% being singletons. Source material: PBMCs. Receptor source: a woman aged 40-49 years in good health. Some clones in this sample may be carry-over from other donors' samples. Each CDR3 is given with its conserved first and last residue. The D gene is left open where the match is weak. Size tells how often a clone was seen (once, few, many) or the class of an expanded clone, and some rows leave it out.

TRBJ2-3	15	-	TRBV7-7	-	CASSIGLGGADTQYF	TGTGCCAGCAGCATAGGACTAGGGGGAGCAGATACGCAGTATTTT
TRBJ2-2	13	-	TRBV28	-	CASSALGTGELFF	TGTGCCAGCAGTGCGCTTGGCACCGGGGAGCTGTTTTTT
TRBJ2-5	15	-	TRBV5-6	-	CASSHASAGGETQYF	TGTGCCAGCAGTCATGCCTCCGCAGGGGGGGAGACCCAGTACTTC
TRBJ2-5	16	-	TRBV5-1	-	CASSLALGANQETQYF	TGCGCCAGCAGCTTGGCTCTGGGCGCGAACCAAGAGACCCAGTACTTC
TRBJ2-5	17	many	TRBV5-4	TRBD2	CASSLFVGLAEQETQYF	TGTGCCAGCAGCTTGTTCGTCGGGCTAGCGGAACAAGAGACCCAGTACTTC
TRBJ2-1	15	few	TRBV11-2	TRBD2	CASSLYDGRRDEQFF	TGTGCCAGCAGCTTATATGACGGGAGGAGGGATGAGCAGTTCTTC
TRBJ1-3	16	-	TRBV7-9	-	CASSLESWGARNTIYF	TGTGCCAGCAGCTTAGAGTCCTGGGGCGCCCGAAACACCATATATTTT
TRBJ2-1	12	-	TRBV2	TRBD1	CASTDRVNEQFF	TGTGCCAGCACAGACAGGGTCAATGAGCAGTTCTTC
TRBJ2-1	16	once	TRBV5-4	TRBD2	CASSVPTSGRHNEQFF	TGTGCCAGCAGCGTCCCCACTAGCGGGAGGCACAATGAGCAGTTCTTC
TRBJ2-7	16	-	TRBV11-2	-	CASSLDAAPTNYEQYF	TGTGCCAGCAGCTTAGACGCGGCTCCCACCAACTACGAGCAGTACTTC
TRBJ2-1	15	-	TRBV7-2	TRBD2	CASSLRPSLPGGQFF	TGTGCCAGCAGCCTCCGACCAAGCCTCCCGGGGGGGCAGTTCTTC
TRBJ2-3	15	-	TRBV30	-	CAWSVGGARTTTQYF	TGTGCCTGGAGTGTAGGGGGGGCTCGGACCACGACGCAGTATTTT
TRBJ2-7	15	-	TRBV5-6	TRBD1	CASSGGTGGSDEQYF	TGTGCCAGCAGCGGGGGTACAGGGGGTAGCGACGAGCAGTACTTC
TRBJ1-1	14	-	TRBV18	TRBD1	CASSPRTGPTEAFF	TGTGCCAGCTCACCTCGGACAGGGCCCACTGAAGCTTTCTTT
TRBJ1-1	17	-	TRBV7-9	TRBD1	CASSRATGAFGNTEAFF	TGTGCCAGCAGCCGGGCCACAGGGGCTTTCGGTAACACTGAAGCTTTCTTT
TRBJ2-7	16	-	TRBV9	TRBD2	CASSVGLAGGLYEQYF	TGTGCCAGCAGCGTAGGACTAGCGGGAGGTCTCTACGAGCAGTACTTC
TRBJ1-5	14	-	TRBV10-2	TRBD1	CASSTGQGNQPQHF	TGCGCCAGCAGTACGGGACAGGGCAATCAGCCCCAGCATTTT
TRBJ1-1	14	once	TRBV7-3	TRBD1	CASSRGQPGTEAFF	TGTGCCAGCAGCCGGGGACAGCCGGGGACTGAAGCTTTCTTT
TRBJ2-4	14	-	TRBV18	TRBD1	CASSTGAAKNIQYF	TGTGCCAGCTCTACAGGGGCAGCCAAAAACATTCAGTACTTC
TRBJ1-1	16	few	TRBV10-3	TRBD1	CAIAPGQGKDNTEAFF	TGTGCCATTGCCCCGGGACAGGGGAAGGATAACACTGAAGCTTTCTTT
TRBJ2-1	13	-	TRBV5-5	-	CASSLNVNNEQFF	TGTGCCAGCAGCTTGAACGTCAACAATGAGCAGTTCTTC
TRBJ2-7	15	few	TRBV15	TRBD2	CATSWRGLAGDEQYF	TGTGCCACCAGCTGGCGGGGACTAGCGGGAGACGAGCAGTACTTC
TRBJ2-1	17	-	TRBV7-8	-	CASSLAGGRSSYNEQFF	TGTGCCAGCAGCTTAGCGGGGGGGCGGAGCTCCTACAATGAGCAGTTCTTC
TRBJ2-6	16	-	TRBV25-1	TRBD1	CASGGTGSSGANVLTF	TGTGCCAGCGGGGGGACAGGATCGTCTGGGGCCAACGTCCTGACTTTC
TRBJ2-2	16	many	TRBV7-6	TRBD1	CASSAGTGGASGELFF	TGTGCCAGCAGCGCCGGGACAGGGGGCGCATCCGGGGAGCTGTTTTTT
TRBJ2-7	14	-	TRBV4-2	TRBD1	CASRSGTGGYEQYF	TGTGCCAGCAGAAGCGGGACAGGGGGCTACGAGCAGTACTTC
TRBJ2-1	17	-	TRBV11-1	TRBD2	CASSLEGAGVRYNEQFF	TGTGCCAGCAGCTTAGAAGGTGCGGGAGTGAGGTACAATGAGCAGTTCTTC
TRBJ2-2	19	-	TRBV5-1	TRBD1	CASSLGQTGDLLNTGELFF	TGCGCCAGCAGCTTGGGGCAGACAGGGGACTTATTGAACACCGGGGAGCTGTTTTTT
TRBJ2-7	15	-	TRBV28	-	CASSYGGGGGYEQYF	TGTGCCAGCAGTTATGGGGGAGGGGGCGGTTACGAGCAGTACTTC
TRBJ2-5	13	-	TRBV7-9	-	CASVRGTQETQYF	TGTGCCAGCGTCCGAGGGACCCAAGAGACCCAGTACTTC
TRBJ2-7	14	-	TRBV28	TRBD1	CASIRDRASYEQYF	TGTGCCAGCATACGGGACAGGGCTTCCTACGAGCAGTACTTC
TRBJ2-2	17	-	TRBV7-6	TRBD2	CASSAEPGLADTGELFF	TGTGCCAGCAGCGCCGAACCGGGACTAGCGGACACCGGGGAGCTGTTTTTT
TRBJ2-1	16	-	TRBV2	TRBD2	CASQTVGREYYNEQFF	TGTGCCAGCCAAACCGTCGGGCGGGAGTACTACAATGAGCAGTTCTTC
TRBJ2-2	16	-	TRBV9	-	CASSVEGSGYTGELFF	TGTGCCAGCAGCGTAGAAGGGTCGGGGTACACCGGGGAGCTGTTTTTT
TRBJ2-7	13	-	TRBV5-4	-	CASSSPVGAEQYF	TGTGCCAGCAGCTCACCAGTGGGGGCCGAGCAGTACTTC
TRBJ2-1	13	-	TRBV7-7	-	CASSLSRADEQFF	TGTGCCAGCAGCTTATCGCGGGCGGATGAGCAGTTCTTC
TRBJ1-1	15	-	TRBV5-1	TRBD1	CASSLGQGENTEAFF	TGCGCCAGCAGCTTGGGACAGGGGGAGAACACTGAAGCTTTCTTT
TRBJ1-3	13	few	TRBV30	-	CAWSIAVVNTIYF	TGTGCCTGGAGTATCGCGGTAGTGAACACCATATATTTT
TRBJ2-1	15	-	TRBV27	-	CASSLSWGRNNEQFF	TGTGCCAGCAGTTTATCATGGGGGAGAAACAATGAGCAGTTCTTC
TRBJ1-3	14	few	TRBV6-1	-	CASSFVVPGNTIYF	TGTGCCAGCAGTTTCGTAGTTCCTGGAAACACCATATATTTT
TRBJ2-1	15	-	TRBV6-1	-	CASSKRGSSYNEQFF	TGTGCCAGCAGTAAGAGGGGTAGTTCCTACAATGAGCAGTTCTTC
TRBJ2-5	18	-	TRBV7-9	TRBD2	CASSPPGLAGGVVETQYF	TGTGCCAGCAGCCCGCCGGGACTAGCGGGAGGGGTAGTAGAGACCCAGTACTTC
TRBJ2-5	15	once	TRBV13	-	CASSLVALPGETQYF	TGTGCCAGCAGCTTAGTAGCTCTGCCTGGAGAGACCCAGTACTTC
TRBJ2-2	15	-	TRBV6-1	-	CASSESDSYTGELFF	TGTGCCAGCAGTGAATCGGACAGCTACACCGGGGAGCTGTTTTTT
TRBJ1-5	15	-	TRBV10-2	-	CASSDHRGSNQPQHF	TGCGCCAGCTCGGACCATCGTGGTAGCAATCAGCCCCAGCATTTT
TRBJ2-4	15	-	TRBV10-2	TRBD1	CASRSGQLAKNIQYF	TGCGCCAGCAGATCGGGACAGCTAGCCAAAAACATTCAGTACTTC
TRBJ1-3	17	-	TRBV5-1	-	CASSSTPFDLGGNTIYF	TGCGCCAGCAGCTCAACCCCCTTCGACCTGGGGGGAAACACCATATATTTT
TRBJ1-2	11	-	TRBV19	-	CASSNVNGYTF	TGTGCCAGTAGTAATGTAAATGGCTACACCTTC
TRBJ2-7	13	-	TRBV6-1	TRBD1	CASRPGQSYEQYF	TGTGCCAGCAGGCCGGGACAGTCGTACGAGCAGTACTTC
TRBJ2-5	14	-	TRBV4-1	-	CASSQETGRETQYF	TGCGCCAGCAGCCAAGAAACCGGAAGAGAGACCCAGTACTTC
TRBJ2-2	14	-	TRBV18	-	CASSPPQGTGELFF	TGTGCCAGCTCACCACCACAGGGCACCGGGGAGCTGTTTTTT
TRBJ1-1	15	-	TRBV5-6	-	CASSPWSGTNTEAFF	TGTGCCAGCAGCCCGTGGTCCGGGACGAACACTGAAGCTTTCTTT
TRBJ2-5	14	-	TRBV11-1	-	CASSLALREETQYF	TGTGCCAGCAGCTTAGCGCTGAGAGAAGAGACCCAGTACTTC